This TCR beta chain was profiled in a study of T cells expressing NK-cell markers. At the level of the study: HCMV serostatus: most of the eight sequenced donors positive, one negative.

Using the 5' RACE reads, TCRdb records one entry per CDR3 protein without DNA. This sample contains 500,000 to 700,000 distinct CDR3 sequences. This CDR3 spans 17 amino acids. Sequencing used blood T cells: a sorted CD56 or NKG2C T cell subset, CD4+ or CD8+ T cells, or bulk PBMC T cells (not recorded which). The receptor comes from a man younger than 30 in good health. The chain recombines TRBV12-3 or TRBV12-4 with TRBJ1-2; TCRdb's D call, TRBD1, is unchecked because there is no DNA. The CDR3 here is CASSSGTGGTALYGYTF.